This entry concerns a single T cell receptor beta chain. Original analysis: Reference gene primers were amplified, and this amplification served to estimate nucleated cell counts. Generated by immunoSEQ multiplex PCR, the TCRdb table keeps only in-frame clones and is missing some. V and J calls and clone size are given by that table; D and trimming were obtained from the DNA. The table has approximately 290,000 clones, 70% to 90% seen once. The data derive from a study of blood T cell repertoires in COVID-19. Overall study: Sources were T cells, B-cell-depleted T cells, or PBMCs; the material itself was cDNA or gDNA.

This CDR3 is 16 amino acids long. V trimming: 1 base; J trimming: 2 bases; junction bases outside the gene matches: 8. Germline lookup yields CDR1 SGHRS and CDR2 YFSETQ. This chain connects TRBV5-1 to TRBJ2-7; TRBD1 aligns across 8 bases. The source material was peripheral blood. The receptor comes from a woman aged 55-75 years with acute or convalescent COVID-19. Here the CDR3 reads CASSLPPGGLTYEQYF. The DNA of the CDR3 is TGCGCCAGCAGCTTGCCCCCAGGGGGCCTAACCTACGAGCAGTACTTC.